The sequence of this T cell receptor (beta chain) was determined in a study of sequential checkpoint blockade in melanoma. Noted treatment: randomized to nivolumab then ipilimumab (arm A) or the reverse (arm B). Using immunoSEQ multiplex PCR, the repertoire was profiled, and TCRdb retains in-frame clones only, with some absent. The sample lists 10,000 or so clones, roughly 57% occurring once. Germline CDR1 reads SNHLY; CDR2 reads FYNNEI. The CDR3 contains 13 residues. Deletions cut 6 bases from V and 6 bases from J, with 12 bases between. The chain combines TRBV2 with TRBJ2-1; D unresolved. Material: CD8+ T cells sorted from blood (inferred from file names), obtained from a patient given nivolumab and ipilimumab in sequence. This clonotype was sampled from a human donor with melanoma. This chain's CDR3 is CASRKTEANEQFF. DNA for the CDR3: TGTGCCAGCAGAAAAACCGAGGCCAATGAGCAGTTCTTC.